Following are 17 T cell receptor beta chains from one sample sequenced in a study of cytomegalovirus exposure and HLA in healthy donors. Here immunoSEQ multiplex PCR was the method, and the copy in TCRdb shows in-frame clones only, minus some. The sample records 130,000 or so clones, nearly 90% being singletons. Sequencing was done on a sample of PBMCs. The receptors were gathered from a woman aged 18-29 years in good health and CMV-seronegative.

The rearrangement links TRBV5-5 to TRBJ2-6, with 7 positions matching TRBD1. CDR3 length: 18 amino acids. Germline trimming cut 3 bases from V and 2 bases from J; bases unmatched to any gene: 11. Germline CDR1 and CDR2: SGHKS and YYEKEE (reference sequence). The CDR3 nucleotides read TGTGCCAGCAGCTCGAAGGGACAGCCAAACCCTGGGGCCAACGTCCTGACTTTC. Protein: CASSSKGQPNPGANVLTF.

This chain joins TRBV4-1 and TRBJ2-3, with 8 bases that match TRBD2. V was pared by 3 bases and J by 3 bases, with 14 bases of the junction left unmatched. The CDR3 covers 18 residues. Germline V gene sequence: CDR1 MGHRA, CDR2 YSYEKL. CDR3 DNA: TGCGCCAGCAGCCAGGAGGCCCCTGGGGTAGCGGGGACAGATACGCAGTATTTT. The encoded protein is CASSQEAPGVAGTDTQYF.

The gene calls are TRBV27 and TRBJ1-2; TRBD1 aligns across 7 bases. The V gene's germline CDR1 is MNHEY and CDR2 SMNVEV (reference sequence). The CDR3 has 15 amino acids. The trim removed 5 bases at V and 6 bases at J, leaving 12 bases unmatched. CDR3 sequence: CASSPAYRGPDGYTF. The CDR3 DNA sequence: TGTGCCAGCAGTCCCGCCTACAGGGGACCTGATGGCTACACCTTC.

The rearrangement joins TRBV5-1 to TRBJ2-3, with 11 bases that match TRBD1. This CDR3 spans 13 amino acids. V was pared by 0 bases and J by 14 bases, with 5 bases of the junction left unmatched. Looked up from germline, CDR1 is SGHRS and CDR2 is YFSETQ. The DNA of the CDR3 is TGCGCCAGCAGCTTGGGTAGGGACAGGGGGTTGTATTTT. The encoded protein is CASSLGRDRGLYF.

V gene TRBV30 combines with J gene TRBJ1-2; weak D call: TRBD1 (6 bases). The CDR3 is 15 amino acids. Germline CDR1 reads GTSNPN; CDR2 reads SVGIG (reference sequence). Trimming took 0 bases from V and 6 from J, leaving 17 bases between them. The CDR3 bases are TGTGCCTGGAGTGTACTGGGCAGGGGAAGCGATGGCTACACCTTC. Translated: CAWSVLGRGSDGYTF.

The chain links TRBV5-1 to TRBJ2-1; the D is unclear. This CDR3 has 13 residues. Deletions cut 0 bases from V and 6 bases from J, with 7 bases between. CDR1 and CDR2 from the germline V gene are SGHRS and YFSETQ. Here the CDR3 reads CASSLAPGNEQFF. CDR3 bases: TGCGCCAGCAGCTTGGCCCCAGGCAATGAGCAGTTCTTC.

The chain is built from TRBV18 and TRBJ2-3, with D possibly TRBD2 on 7 matching bases. The CDR3 has 16 amino acids. CDR1 KGHSH and CDR2 LQKENI come from the germline V gene. The V end was cut by 1 base, the J end by 1 base, with 12 bases between. CDR3 in DNA: TGTGCCAGCTCACCACGGGGGGGCGTGGGCACAGATACGCAGTATTTT. Translating it yields CASSPRGGVGTDTQYF.

The CDR3 DNA follows: TGTGCCAGCAGTTTACGAACTAGCGGGGGGCCCCCCGGGGAGCTGTTTTTT. It yields the protein CASSLRTSGGPPGELFF. This chain links TRBV27 with TRBJ2-2; 12 bases fit TRBD2. The CDR3 is 17 residues long. The J segment lost 6 bases and the V segment lost 2 bases, leaving 7 bases of the junction unmatched. Germline V gene sequence: CDR1 MNHEY, CDR2 SMNVEV (reference sequence).

The rearrangement uses TRBV28 and TRBJ1-2; no definite D call. CDR3 length: 12 amino acids. V was trimmed by 7 bases and J by 10 bases, leaving 16 bases between them. The germline CDR1 and CDR2 sequences are MDHEN and SYDVKM. CDR3 amino acids: CASNTRRQSYTF. DNA for the CDR3: TGTGCCAGCAACACGCGTAGACAATCCTACACCTTC.

The table lists this clone with a few counts. The rearrangement joins TRBV10-1 to TRBJ1-6; D possibly corresponds to TRBD1 (5 bases). The V gene lost 5 bases and the J gene lost 10 bases, with 15 bases spanning the gap. The length of the CDR3 is 14 residues. Germline V lookup: CDR1 WNHNN, CDR2 SYGVQD (reference sequence). CDR3 amino acids: CASSPSGGGSPLHF. The DNA of the CDR3 is TGCGCCAGCAGTCCGAGTGGGGGGGGATCACCCCTCCACTTT.

The V and J genes are TRBV7-6 and TRBJ1-1, with a tentative D call TRBD1 (6 bases). The CDR3 extends over 12 amino acids. From germline, CDR1 is SGHVS and CDR2 FNYEAQ. Deletions cut 5 bases from V and 10 bases from J, with 14 bases between. CDR3 amino acids: CASSPQGQAAFF. CDR3 in DNA: TGTGCCAGCAGCCCACAGGGCCAGGCAGCTTTCTTT.

This rearrangement joins TRBV5-5 to TRBJ2-2; maybe TRBD2 (6 bases). This CDR3 region has 13 residues. Germline CDR1 and CDR2: SGHKS and YYEKEE (reference sequence). The ends were cut back, 3 bases at V and 6 bases at J, with 9 bases in the middle. CDR3 in amino acids: CASSSPGAGELFF. CDR3 DNA: TGTGCCAGCAGCTCCCCGGGGGCCGGGGAGCTGTTTTTT.

CDR3 protein: CASSPTPREADEKLFF. CDR3 nucleotides: TGTGCCAGCAGCCCAACCCCGAGGGAGGCGGATGAAAAACTGTTTTTT. The chain combines TRBV13 with TRBJ1-4; D remains unclear. The CDR3 extends over 16 amino acids. Germline V gene sequence: CDR1 PRHDT, CDR2 FYEKMQ (reference sequence). V was clipped by 5 bases and J by 6 bases, with 19 bases between them.

The chain combines TRBV4-1 with TRBJ2-1; no clear D gene. V gave up 1 base and J gave up 8 bases, with 15 bases separating them. Germline CDR1 MGHRA, CDR2 YSYEKL. CDR3 size: 15 residues. Here the CDR3 reads CASSQGVLTPHEQFF. The CDR3 DNA sequence: TGCGCCAGCAGCCAAGGGGTGTTGACTCCCCATGAGCAGTTCTTC.

The V call is TRBV6-6, the J call TRBJ2-3; 12 positions match TRBD2. With 2 bases clipped from V and 5 bases from J, the junction kept 5 bases outside the gene matches. The CDR3 is 16 residues long. Germline values: CDR1 MNHNY, CDR2 SVGAGI (reference sequence). The CDR3 DNA reads TGTGCCAGCAGTTACCAAGCTAGCGGGGGGGAAGATACGCAGTATTTT. Its protein is CASSYQASGGEDTQYF.

The chain links TRBV5-1 to TRBJ2-5; 11 bases match TRBD2. The CDR3 is 17 residues long. Per the germline V gene, CDR1 is SGHRS and CDR2 is YFSETQ. The junction had 9 bases not matched to a gene; V was cut back by 4 bases and J by 1 base. In nucleotides, the CDR3 is TGCGCCAGCAGCCCGACTCTAGCGGGGGGAACCCAAGAGACCCAGTACTTC. As protein: CASSPTLAGGTQETQYF.

V is TRBV5-1 and J is TRBJ2-2; TRBD2 aligns across 12 bases. CDR1 and CDR2 from the germline V gene are SGHRS and YFSETQ. J lost 1 base, V lost 4 bases, and 5 bases had no gene match. This CDR3 is built from 17 residues. DNA for the CDR3: TGCGCCAGCAGCCGGGGACTAGCGGGTCTGAACACCGGGGAGCTGTTTTTT. It yields the protein CASSRGLAGLNTGELFF. The full variable domain, completed using reference TRBV5-1 and TRBJ2-2, is KAGVTQTPRYLIKTRGQQVTLSCSPISGHRSVSWYQQTPGQGLQFLFEYFSETQRNKGNFPGRFSGRQFSNSRSEMNVSTLELGDSALYLCASSRGLAGLNTGELFFGEGSRLTVL.